This TCR beta chain came from a study of control samples from healthy donors and cancer patients. The CDR3 has 12 residues. Germline V CDR1 and CDR2: SQVTM, ANQGSEA. Repertoires were generated with immunoSEQ multiplex PCR, while TCRdb's copy carries only in-frame clones and drops some. Among about 410,000 clones listed, around nine tenths were seen once. V is TRBV29-1 and J is TRBJ1-1; a weak D match, TRBD1 (6 bases). What was sequenced was PBMCs. This TCR was sampled from a man between 35 and 55 years old with head and neck cancer. The CDR3 DNA reads TGCGGCAGCCTCTCAGGGGCCACTGAAGCTTTCTTT. As protein: CGSLSGATEAFF.